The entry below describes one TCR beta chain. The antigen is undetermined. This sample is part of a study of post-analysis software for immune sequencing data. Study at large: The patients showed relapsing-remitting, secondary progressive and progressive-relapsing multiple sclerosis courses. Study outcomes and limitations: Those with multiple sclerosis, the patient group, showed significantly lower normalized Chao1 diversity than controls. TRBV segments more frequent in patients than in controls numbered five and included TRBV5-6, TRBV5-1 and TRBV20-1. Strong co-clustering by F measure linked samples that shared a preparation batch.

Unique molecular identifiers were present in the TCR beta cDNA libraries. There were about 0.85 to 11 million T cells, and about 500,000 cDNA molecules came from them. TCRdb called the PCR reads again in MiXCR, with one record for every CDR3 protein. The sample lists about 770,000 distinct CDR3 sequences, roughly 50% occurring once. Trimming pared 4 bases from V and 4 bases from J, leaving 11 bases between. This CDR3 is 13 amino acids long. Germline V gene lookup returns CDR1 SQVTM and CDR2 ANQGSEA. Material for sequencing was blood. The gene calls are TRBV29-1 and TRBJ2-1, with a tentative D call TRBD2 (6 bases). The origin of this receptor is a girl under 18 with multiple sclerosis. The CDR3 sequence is CSVGAGPYNEQFF. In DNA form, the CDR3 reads TGCAGCGTTGGGGCGGGACCGTACAATGAGCAGTTCTTC.